Here is one TCR beta chain with its context. The antigen is not known. One end of the junction does not line up with germline, which may come from a read error. This sample was taken from a study of cytomegalovirus exposure and HLA in healthy donors. 13 Jbeta primers and 60 Vbeta primers were used for the PCR. Profiled with immunoSEQ multiplex PCR; TCRdb holds only in-frame clones, not every one. The sample shows fewer than 250,000 clones, roughly 79% of them seen only once. CDR3 length: 16 amino acids. In germline, CDR1 is SSHAT, CDR2 FNYEAQ (reference sequence). The study, taken as a whole, reports: TCR beta sequences numbering 16,951 were associated with HLA alleles at 0.05 false discovery rate in a later analysis. A highly shared variant cluster was judged a likely technical artifact.

This chain links TRBV7-7 with TRBJ2-1; 7 bases map to TRBD2. The sequencing input was PBMCs. The TCR originated in a woman under 30 in good health and CMV-seronegative. In nucleotides, the CDR3 is TGTGCTAGCAGCCTAACTAGCGAGTCAGAACTCAATGAGCAGTTCTTC. This gives the protein CASSLTSESELNEQFF.